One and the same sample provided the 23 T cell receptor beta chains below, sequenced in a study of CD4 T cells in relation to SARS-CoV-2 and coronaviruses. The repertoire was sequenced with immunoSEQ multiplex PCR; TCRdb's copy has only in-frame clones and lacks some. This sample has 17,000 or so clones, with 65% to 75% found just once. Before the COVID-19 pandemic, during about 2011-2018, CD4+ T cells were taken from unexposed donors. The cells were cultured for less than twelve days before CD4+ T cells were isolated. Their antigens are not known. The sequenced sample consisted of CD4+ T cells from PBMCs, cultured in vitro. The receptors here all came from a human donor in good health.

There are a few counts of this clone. CDR3 residues: CASSPGLLTDTIYF. In DNA, the CDR3 is TGCGCCAGCAGCCCGGGACTGCTGACGGACACCATATATTTT. The rearrangement links TRBV10-1 to TRBJ1-3; D is possibly TRBD1 (5 bases). From germline, CDR1 is WNHNN and CDR2 SYGVQD (reference sequence). Trimming cost V 6 bases and J 8 bases, with 17 bases left between them. The CDR3 is 14 residues long.

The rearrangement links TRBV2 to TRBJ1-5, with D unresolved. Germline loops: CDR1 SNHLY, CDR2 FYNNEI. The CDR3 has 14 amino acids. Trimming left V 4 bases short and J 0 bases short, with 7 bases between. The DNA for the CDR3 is TGTGCCAGCAGTGCCGAATATAGCAATCAGCCCCAGCATTTT. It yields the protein CASSAEYSNQPQHF.

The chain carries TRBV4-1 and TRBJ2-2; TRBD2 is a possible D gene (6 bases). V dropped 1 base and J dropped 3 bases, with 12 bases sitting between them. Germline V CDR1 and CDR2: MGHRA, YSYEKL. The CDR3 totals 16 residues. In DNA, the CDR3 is TGCGCCAGCAGCCAAGGCGGAGGGCCGTACACCGGGGAGCTGTTTTTT. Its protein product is CASSQGGGPYTGELFF.

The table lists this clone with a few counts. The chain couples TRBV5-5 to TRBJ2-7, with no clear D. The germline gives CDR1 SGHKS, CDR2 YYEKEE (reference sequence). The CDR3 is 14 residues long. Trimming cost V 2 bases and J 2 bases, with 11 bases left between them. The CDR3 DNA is TGTGCCAGCAGCTTCCGGGTCCCCCCCTACGAGCAGTACTTC. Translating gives CASSFRVPPYEQYF.

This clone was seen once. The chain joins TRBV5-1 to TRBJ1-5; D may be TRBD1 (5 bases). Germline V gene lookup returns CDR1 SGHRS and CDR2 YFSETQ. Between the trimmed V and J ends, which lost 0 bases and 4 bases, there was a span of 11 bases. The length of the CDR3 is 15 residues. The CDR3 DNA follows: TGCGCCAGCAGCTTGGAACCCAAGGGGAATCAGCCCCAGCATTTT. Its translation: CASSLEPKGNQPQHF.

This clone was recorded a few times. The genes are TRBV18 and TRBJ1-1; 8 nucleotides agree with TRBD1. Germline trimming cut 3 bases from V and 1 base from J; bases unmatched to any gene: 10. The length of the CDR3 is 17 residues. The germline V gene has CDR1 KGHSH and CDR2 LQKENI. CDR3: CASSPTNTGGRNTEAFF. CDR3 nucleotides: TGTGCCAGCTCACCGACAAACACAGGGGGTCGGAACACTGAAGCTTTCTTT.

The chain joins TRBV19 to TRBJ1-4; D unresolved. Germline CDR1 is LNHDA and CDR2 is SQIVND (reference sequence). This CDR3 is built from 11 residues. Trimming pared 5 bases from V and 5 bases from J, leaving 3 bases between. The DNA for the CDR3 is TGTGCCAGTAGTGAAAATGAAAAACTGTTTTTT. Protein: CASSENEKLFF.

In DNA form, the CDR3 reads TGTGCCAGCAGCGTAGCGAGGGGGGACAACACTGAAGCTTTCTTT. It encodes CASSVARGDNTEAFF. This chain connects TRBV9 to TRBJ1-1; D is possibly TRBD1 (6 bases). The germline V gene encodes CDR1 SGDLS and CDR2 YYNGEE. This CDR3 is 15 amino acids long. V was clipped by 0 bases and J by 2 bases, with 11 bases between them.

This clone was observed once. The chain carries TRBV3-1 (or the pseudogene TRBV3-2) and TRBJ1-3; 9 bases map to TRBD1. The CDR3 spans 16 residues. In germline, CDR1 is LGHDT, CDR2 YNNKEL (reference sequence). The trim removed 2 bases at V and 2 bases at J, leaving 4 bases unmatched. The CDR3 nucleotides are TGTGCCAGCAGCCAATGGGACAGGGAACCTGGAAACACCATATATTTT. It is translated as CASSQWDREPGNTIYF.

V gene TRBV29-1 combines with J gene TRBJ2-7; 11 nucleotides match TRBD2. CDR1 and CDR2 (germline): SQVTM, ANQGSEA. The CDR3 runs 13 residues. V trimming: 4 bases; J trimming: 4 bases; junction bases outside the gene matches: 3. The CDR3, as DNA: TGCAGCGTTGTAACTAGCGGGAGTTACGAGCAGTACTTC. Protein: CSVVTSGSYEQYF.

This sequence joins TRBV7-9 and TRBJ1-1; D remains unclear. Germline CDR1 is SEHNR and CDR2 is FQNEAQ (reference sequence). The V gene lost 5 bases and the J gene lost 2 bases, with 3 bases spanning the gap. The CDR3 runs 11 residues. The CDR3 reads CASSLNTEAFF. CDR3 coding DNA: TGTGCCAGCAGCCTCAACACTGAAGCTTTCTTT.

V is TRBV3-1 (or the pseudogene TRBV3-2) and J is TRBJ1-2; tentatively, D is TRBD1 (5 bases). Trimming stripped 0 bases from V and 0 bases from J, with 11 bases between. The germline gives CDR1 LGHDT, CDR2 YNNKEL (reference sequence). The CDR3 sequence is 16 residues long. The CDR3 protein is CASSQDGGQTNYGYTF. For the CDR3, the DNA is TGTGCCAGCAGCCAAGATGGAGGACAAACTAACTATGGCTACACCTTC.

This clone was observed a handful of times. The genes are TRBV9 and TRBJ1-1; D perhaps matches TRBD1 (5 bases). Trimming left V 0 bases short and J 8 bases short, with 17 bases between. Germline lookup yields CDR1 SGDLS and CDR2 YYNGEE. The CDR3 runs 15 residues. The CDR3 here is CASSVGGRSSQEAFF. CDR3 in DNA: TGTGCCAGCAGCGTAGGGGGGAGGAGCAGCCAAGAAGCTTTCTTT.

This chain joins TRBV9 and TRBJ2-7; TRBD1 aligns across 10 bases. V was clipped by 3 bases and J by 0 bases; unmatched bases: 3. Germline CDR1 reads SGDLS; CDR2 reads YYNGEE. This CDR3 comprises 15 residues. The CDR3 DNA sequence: TGTGCCAGCAGCGCGGGACAGGGGAGCTCCTACGAGCAGTACTTC. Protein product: CASSAGQGSSYEQYF.

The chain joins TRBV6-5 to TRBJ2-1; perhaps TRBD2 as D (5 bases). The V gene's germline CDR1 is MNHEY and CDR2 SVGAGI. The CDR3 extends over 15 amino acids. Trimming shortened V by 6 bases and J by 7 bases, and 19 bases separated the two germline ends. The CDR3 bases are TGTGCCAGCAGCAACAGCGGACCGGTTTGGAATGAGCAGTTCTTC. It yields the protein CASSNSGPVWNEQFF.

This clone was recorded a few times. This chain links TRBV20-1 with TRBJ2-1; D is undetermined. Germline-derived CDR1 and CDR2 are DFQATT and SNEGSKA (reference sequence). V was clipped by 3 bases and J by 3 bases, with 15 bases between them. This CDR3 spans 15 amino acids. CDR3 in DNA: TGCAGTGCTAGTGACCGGCAGAGACTCTACAATGAGCAGTTCTTC. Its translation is CSASDRQRLYNEQFF.

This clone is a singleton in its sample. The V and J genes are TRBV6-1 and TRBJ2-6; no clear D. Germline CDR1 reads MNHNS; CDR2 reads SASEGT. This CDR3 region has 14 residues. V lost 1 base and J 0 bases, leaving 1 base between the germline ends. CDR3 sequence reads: CASSEVSGANVLTF. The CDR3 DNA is TGTGCCAGCAGTGAAGTCTCTGGGGCCAACGTCCTGACTTTC.

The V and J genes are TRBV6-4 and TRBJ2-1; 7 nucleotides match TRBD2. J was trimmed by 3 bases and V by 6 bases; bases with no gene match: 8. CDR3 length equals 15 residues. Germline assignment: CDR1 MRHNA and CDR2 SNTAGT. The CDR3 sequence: CASSRLAGDYNEQFF. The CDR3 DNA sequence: TGTGCCAGCAGCCGTCTGGCGGGAGACTACAATGAGCAGTTCTTC.

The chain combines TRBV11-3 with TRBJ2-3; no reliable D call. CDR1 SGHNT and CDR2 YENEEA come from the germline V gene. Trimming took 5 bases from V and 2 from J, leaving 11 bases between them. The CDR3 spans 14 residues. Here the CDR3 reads CASSPSTYTDTQYF. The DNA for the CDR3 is TGTGCCAGCAGCCCCAGCACGTACACAGATACGCAGTATTTT.

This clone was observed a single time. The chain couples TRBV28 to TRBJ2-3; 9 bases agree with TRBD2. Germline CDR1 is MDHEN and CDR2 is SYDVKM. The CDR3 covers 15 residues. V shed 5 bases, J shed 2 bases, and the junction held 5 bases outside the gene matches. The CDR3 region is CASSESGRNTDTQYF. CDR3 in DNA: TGTGCCAGCAGTGAGAGCGGGAGGAACACAGATACGCAGTATTTT.

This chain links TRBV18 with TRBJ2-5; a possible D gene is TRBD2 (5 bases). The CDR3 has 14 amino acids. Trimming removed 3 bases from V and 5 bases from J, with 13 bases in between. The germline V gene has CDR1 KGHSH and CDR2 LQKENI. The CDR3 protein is CASSPTLATETQYF. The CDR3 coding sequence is TGTGCCAGCTCACCCACCCTAGCAACCGAGACCCAGTACTTC. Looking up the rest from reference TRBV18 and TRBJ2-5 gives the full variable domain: NAGVMQNPRHLVRRRGQEARLRCSPMKGHSHVYWYRQLPEEGLKFMVYLQKENIIDESGMPKERFSAEFPKEGPSILRIQQVVRGDSAAYFCASSPTLATETQYFGPGTRLLVL.

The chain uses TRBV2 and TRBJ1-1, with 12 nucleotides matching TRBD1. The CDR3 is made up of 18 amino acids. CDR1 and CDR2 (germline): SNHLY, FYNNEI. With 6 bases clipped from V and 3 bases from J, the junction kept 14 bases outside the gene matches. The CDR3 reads CASSVPGQGASVDTEAFF. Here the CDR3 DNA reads TGTGCCAGCAGCGTCCCGGGACAGGGGGCATCGGTGGACACTGAAGCTTTCTTT.

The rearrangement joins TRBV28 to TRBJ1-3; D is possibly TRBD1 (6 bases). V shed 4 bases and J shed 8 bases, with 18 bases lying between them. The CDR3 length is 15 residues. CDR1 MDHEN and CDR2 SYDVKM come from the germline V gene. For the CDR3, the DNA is TGTGCCAGCAGTTCTATGAAGCAGGGGAGGCACACCATATATTTT. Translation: CASSSMKQGRHTIYF.